These T cell receptor beta chains were read from a single sample in a study of T cell changes during pregnancy in multiple sclerosis. Sequencing was performed with immunoSEQ multiplex PCR; in TCRdb, only in-frame clones are kept and a portion is missing. The data contain 60,000 to 90,000 clones, roughly 92% of them seen just once; the ten biggest clones take up 1.5% to 2%. The sequenced sample was peripheral blood, obtained in the first trimester of pregnancy. The receptor source for this set is a female donor in good health, enrolled as a control in a pregnancy study. The CDR3 runs from the conserved cysteine through the conserved F or W. The D gene is left open where the match is weak. Some rows have no size entry. The others give once, few or many, or a class for an expanded clone.

CDR3: CATSRDGRGTYNEQFF
DNA: TGTGCCACCAGCAGAGATGGGAGGGGAACCTACAATGAGCAGTTCTTC
length: 16
size: .
V: TRBV15
J: TRBJ2-1
D: TRBD2

CDR3: CASRLGLGGVEQYF
DNA: TGTGCCAGCAGGTTGGGACTAGGGGGCGTCGAGCAGTACTTC
length: 14
size: .
V: TRBV2
J: TRBJ2-7
D: .

CDR3: CASNPYAGGSYNEQFF
DNA: TGCGCCAGCAACCCCTACGCAGGGGGCTCCTACAATGAGCAGTTCTTC
length: 16
size: .
V: TRBV4-1
J: TRBJ2-1
D: TRBD1

CDR3: CASSFGAGRSTDTQYF
DNA: TGTGCCAGCAGCTTTGGAGCCGGGAGGAGTACAGATACGCAGTATTTT
length: 16
size: .
V: TRBV5-4
J: TRBJ2-3
D: TRBD2

CDR3: CASSSGGFSDDGYTF
DNA: TGTGCCAGCAGTTCAGGGGGTTTCTCCGATGATGGCTACACCTTC
length: 15
size: .
V: TRBV28
J: TRBJ1-2
D: TRBD1

CDR3: CASSEDIGELFF
DNA: TGTGCCAGCAGTGAGGACATTGGGGAGCTGTTTTTT
length: 12
size: .
V: TRBV2
J: TRBJ2-2
D: .

CDR3: CASSRSPLDWETQYF
DNA: TGTGCCAGCAGCCGTTCCCCCCTTGACTGGGAGACCCAGTACTTC
length: 15
size: .
V: TRBV7-2
J: TRBJ2-5
D: .

CDR3: CASTLYNEQFF
DNA: TGTGCCAGCACCCTTTACAATGAGCAGTTCTTC
length: 11
size: .
V: TRBV6-5
J: TRBJ2-1
D: .

CDR3: CASSPTTSGSDDTQYF
DNA: TGTGCCAGCAGCCCCACAACTAGCGGGAGTGACGATACGCAGTATTTT
length: 16
size: .
V: TRBV5-6
J: TRBJ2-3
D: TRBD2

CDR3: CASRAGTQSTDTQYF
DNA: TGTGCCAGCAGAGCCGGGACTCAAAGCACAGATACGCAGTATTTT
length: 15
size: few
V: TRBV2
J: TRBJ2-3
D: .

CDR3: CASSRGGQGNYEQYF
DNA: TGCGCCAGCAGCCGTGGAGGACAGGGGAATTATGAGCAGTACTTC
length: 15
size: .
V: TRBV4-1
J: TRBJ2-7
D: TRBD1

CDR3: CAWSQGYGYTF
DNA: TGTGCCTGGAGTCAGGGCTATGGCTACACCTTC
length: 11
size: .
V: TRBV30
J: TRBJ1-2
D: .

CDR3: CASSQPHGPEQYF
DNA: TGCGCCAGCAGCCAACCTCACGGTCCCGAGCAGTACTTC
length: 13
size: .
V: TRBV4-1
J: TRBJ2-7
D: .

CDR3: CASSSRASYNEQFF
DNA: TGTGCCAGCAGTTCCCGCGCCTCCTACAATGAGCAGTTCTTC
length: 14
size: once
V: TRBV28
J: TRBJ2-1
D: .

CDR3: CASRDRGGTDTQYF
DNA: TGCGCCAGCAGAGACAGGGGCGGCACAGATACGCAGTATTTT
length: 14
size: .
V: TRBV4-1
J: TRBJ2-3
D: TRBD1

CDR3: CASSRTGQGDYYGYTF
DNA: TGTGCCAGCAGCCGAACGGGACAGGGGGATTACTATGGCTACACCTTC
length: 16
size: .
V: TRBV28
J: TRBJ1-2
D: TRBD1

CDR3: CASSIGTGSGELFF
DNA: TGTGCCAGCAGTATCGGGACAGGGAGCGGGGAGCTGTTTTTT
length: 14
size: once
V: TRBV2
J: TRBJ2-2
D: TRBD1

CDR3: CASSDPGQDTEAFF
DNA: TGCGCCAGCAGCGACCCGGGACAAGACACTGAAGCTTTCTTT
length: 14
size: .
V: TRBV5-1
J: TRBJ1-1
D: .

CDR3: CASSFQTGTEAFF
DNA: TGTGCCAGCAGCTTTCAGACAGGGACTGAAGCTTTCTTT
length: 13
size: .
V: TRBV5-5
J: TRBJ1-1
D: TRBD1

CDR3: CASSLDRVNTEAFF
DNA: TGTGCCAGCTCACTGGACAGGGTGAACACTGAAGCTTTCTTT
length: 14
size: .
V: TRBV18
J: TRBJ1-1
D: TRBD1

CDR3: CASSLTGFRYGNQPQHF
DNA: TGTGCCAGCAGTTTGACAGGGTTTAGGTACGGGAATCAGCCCCAGCATTTT
length: 17
size: .
V: TRBV28
J: TRBJ1-5
D: TRBD1

CDR3: CASSLQGGDIQYF
DNA: TGTGCCAGCAGTTTACAGGGGGGAGACATTCAGTACTTC
length: 13
size: .
V: TRBV6-1
J: TRBJ2-4
D: TRBD1

CDR3: CASSYTFGGPQHF
DNA: TGTGCCAGCAGTTACACCTTCGGGGGGCCCCAGCATTTT
length: 13
size: .
V: TRBV6-5
J: TRBJ1-5
D: .

CDR3: CASSETGEENAF
DNA: TGTGCCAGCAGTGAAACCGGGGAGGAAAATGCCTTC
length: 12
size: .
V: TRBV6-1
J: TRBJ1-2
D: .

CDR3: CASSLGTRNTGELFF
DNA: TGCGCCAGCAGCTTGGGGACACGGAACACCGGGGAGCTGTTTTTT
length: 15
size: .
V: TRBV5-1
J: TRBJ2-2
D: .

CDR3: CASSDWDRTLAKNIQYF
DNA: TGTGCCAGCAGTGACTGGGACAGAACGCTAGCCAAAAACATTCAGTACTTC
length: 17
size: .
V: TRBV6-4
J: TRBJ2-4
D: TRBD1

CDR3: CASSAFSGSETQYF
DNA: TGTGCCAGCAGTGCCTTTAGCGGGAGCGAGACCCAGTACTTC
length: 14
size: .
V: TRBV25-1
J: TRBJ2-5
D: TRBD2

CDR3: CASSWGQSSYEQYF
DNA: TGTGCCAGCAGCTGGGGACAGAGCTCCTACGAGCAGTACTTC
length: 14
size: .
V: TRBV5-4
J: TRBJ2-7
D: TRBD1

CDR3: CASSQDPRGRDYGYTF
DNA: TGCGCCAGCAGCCAAGATCCCCGGGGGAGGGACTATGGCTACACCTTC
length: 16
size: .
V: TRBV4-1
J: TRBJ1-2
D: .

CDR3: CASSDSNRDYEQYF
DNA: TGTGCCAGCAGTGATTCTAACCGGGACTACGAGCAGTACTTC
length: 14
size: .
V: TRBV25-1
J: TRBJ2-7
D: .

CDR3: CASSESFSGANTIYF
DNA: TGTGCCAGCAGTGAATCCTTTTCAGGGGCAAACACCATATATTTT
length: 15
size: .
V: TRBV6-1
J: TRBJ1-3
D: .

CDR3: CASSGGTSDTQYF
DNA: TGCGCCAGCAGCGGGGGGACTTCAGATACGCAGTATTTT
length: 13
size: once
V: TRBV5-1
J: TRBJ2-3
D: .

CDR3: CASSPSSGNYNEQFF
DNA: TGTGCCAGCAGTCCAAGTAGCGGGAACTACAATGAGCAGTTCTTC
length: 15
size: .
V: TRBV28
J: TRBJ2-1
D: TRBD2

CDR3: CASSPSSLEQPQHF
DNA: TGTGCCAGCAGCCCTTCGTCCCTGGAGCAGCCCCAGCATTTT
length: 14
size: .
V: TRBV7-6
J: TRBJ1-5
D: .

CDR3: CASSLLTGELFF
DNA: TGTGCCAGCAGTTTACTCACCGGGGAGCTGTTTTTT
length: 12
size: .
V: TRBV27
J: TRBJ2-2
D: .

CDR3: CASSFIDTQYF
DNA: TGTGCCAGCAGTTTTATAGATACGCAGTATTTT
length: 11
size: .
V: TRBV28
J: TRBJ2-3
D: .

CDR3: CASSLGLAGGSQETQYF
DNA: TGTGCCAGCAGCCTAGGACTAGCGGGAGGTAGTCAAGAGACCCAGTACTTC
length: 17
size: .
V: TRBV9
J: TRBJ2-5
D: TRBD2

CDR3: CASSKQGRGANVLTF
DNA: TGTGCCAGTAGTAAACAGGGTCGAGGGGCCAACGTCCTGACTTTC
length: 15
size: .
V: TRBV19
J: TRBJ2-6
D: .

CDR3: CASSLISGDPEAFF
DNA: TGCGCCAGCAGCTTGATTTCAGGGGATCCTGAAGCTTTCTTT
length: 14
size: .
V: TRBV5-1
J: TRBJ1-1
D: .

CDR3: CASIPGGSDTYGYTF
DNA: TGTGCCAGCATCCCGGGGGGGTCAGACACCTATGGCTACACCTTC
length: 15
size: .
V: TRBV2
J: TRBJ1-2
D: .

CDR3: CASSVLAGGPGETQYF
DNA: TGTGCCAGCAGCGTACTAGCGGGAGGGCCCGGGGAGACCCAGTACTTC
length: 16
size: .
V: TRBV9
J: TRBJ2-5
D: TRBD2

CDR3: CASSDGQGNNQPQHF
DNA: TGTGCCAGCAGCGACGGACAGGGGAACAATCAGCCCCAGCATTTT
length: 15
size: .
V: TRBV7-9
J: TRBJ1-5
D: TRBD1

CDR3: CASSLDGSYNEQFF
DNA: TGCGCCAGCAGCTTGGACGGGAGTTACAATGAGCAGTTCTTC
length: 14
size: .
V: TRBV5-1
J: TRBJ2-1
D: .

CDR3: CASSVQGEGDTGELFF
DNA: TGTGCCAGCAGCGTACAGGGAGAGGGTGACACCGGGGAGCTGTTTTTT
length: 16
size: .
V: TRBV13
J: TRBJ2-2
D: .

CDR3: CAPGQFRLREKLFF
DNA: TGTGCCCCGGGACAATTTCGGTTAAGGGAAAAACTGTTTTTT
length: 14
size: .
V: TRBV30
J: TRBJ1-4
D: .

CDR3: CASSFSRMTQYF
DNA: TGTGCCAGCAGTTTCTCTAGAATGACCCAGTACTTC
length: 12
size: .
V: TRBV28
J: TRBJ2-5
D: .

CDR3: CASSPGTGGVNEQFF
DNA: TGTGCCAGCAGTCCCGGGACAGGGGGCGTCAATGAGCAGTTCTTC
length: 15
size: .
V: TRBV27
J: TRBJ2-1
D: TRBD1

CDR3: CATSRDWGQGVSNQPQHF
DNA: TGTGCCACCAGCAGAGATTGGGGACAGGGGGTAAGCAATCAGCCCCAGCATTTT
length: 18
size: .
V: TRBV15
J: TRBJ1-5
D: TRBD1

CDR3: CASSVDWMLNTGELFF
DNA: TGTGCCAGCAGTGTTGACTGGATGCTTAACACCGGGGAGCTGTTTTTT
length: 16
size: .
V: TRBV25-1
J: TRBJ2-2
D: .

CDR3: CASSLPRTGQIEAFF
DNA: TGCGCCAGCAGCTTACCAAGGACAGGTCAGATTGAAGCTTTCTTT
length: 15
size: .
V: TRBV5-1
J: TRBJ1-1
D: TRBD1

CDR3: CASSYGQVEGNTIYF
DNA: TGTGCCAGCAGTTACGGACAGGTGGAAGGAAACACCATATATTTT
length: 15
size: once
V: TRBV2
J: TRBJ1-3
D: TRBD1

CDR3: CASSTQGQGVGQPQHF
DNA: TGTGCCAGCAGCACACAGGGACAGGGGGTAGGACAGCCCCAGCATTTT
length: 16
size: once
V: TRBV2
J: TRBJ1-5
D: TRBD1

CDR3: CASMRLAGAYEQYF
DNA: TGTGCCAGCATGAGACTAGCGGGGGCCTACGAGCAGTACTTC
length: 14
size: .
V: TRBV6-6
J: TRBJ2-7
D: TRBD2

CDR3: CASKYSGDYGYTF
DNA: TGTGCCAGCAAGTATTCAGGGGACTATGGCTACACCTTC
length: 13
size: .
V: TRBV2
J: TRBJ1-2
D: .

CDR3: CASTASGPGPRQPQHF
DNA: TGTGCCAGCACCGCTAGCGGGCCAGGGCCGAGGCAGCCCCAGCATTTT
length: 16
size: .
V: TRBV28
J: TRBJ1-5
D: .